This TCR beta chain was captured by sequencing in a study of T cell responses to AZD1222 COVID-19 vaccine. Turning to the study itself: Timing groups of about 4 and about 12 weeks for second doses were pooled.

Overall study findings and caveats: Spike regions recognized by vaccine-associated CD4 TCRs spanned the protein, led by 160-218 and 743-854.

The sample holds one count of this clone. Its target is unknown. The repertoire was sequenced with immunoSEQ multiplex PCR; TCRdb's copy has only in-frame clones and lacks some. The sample shows under 60,000 clones, around 80% of them seen only once. The CDR3 spans 20 residues. Germline V lookup: CDR1 SGDLS, CDR2 YYNGEE. Trimming took 3 bases from V and 7 from J; bases not matched to a gene: 20. The sequence was obtained from an adult in good health. The specimen was peripheral blood, collected on day 0 of AZD1222 vaccination. This chain links TRBV9 with TRBJ2-1, with 12 bases fitting TRBD2. This CDR3 is CASSAPPRDTSGGTWNEQFF. CDR3 coding DNA: TGTGCCAGCAGCGCCCCACCCAGGGACACTAGCGGGGGGACGTGGAATGAGCAGTTCTTC.